Here is one T cell receptor beta chain with its context. Its target is not known. Sequenced by immunoSEQ multiplex PCR; TCRdb stores in-frame clones only, minus some. The data hold about 69,000 clones, with roughly nine tenths observed a single time. This sample was taken from a study of OX40 agonist ivuxolimab in advanced cancers. Study outcomes and limitations: Patients who responded partially at 0.1-3.0 mg/kg showed clonal expansion ranking among the lowest.

CDR3 size: 15 residues. Trimming cost V 0 bases and J 7 bases; bases outside gene matches: 4. The germline V gene has CDR1 SGHRS and CDR2 YFSETQ. This clonotype was obtained from an adult with an advanced solid tumor such as melanoma, head and neck, liver or kidney cancer. Here the sequenced sample was CD4+ or CD8+ T cells sorted from blood, taken in a trial of the OX40 agonist ivuxolimab. The chain combines TRBV5-1 with TRBJ1-4; the match to TRBD1 covers 9 bases. As DNA, the CDR3 is TGCGCCAGCAGCTTGGGGGGACAGGGACGTGAAAAACTGTTTTTT. This translates into CASSLGGQGREKLFF.